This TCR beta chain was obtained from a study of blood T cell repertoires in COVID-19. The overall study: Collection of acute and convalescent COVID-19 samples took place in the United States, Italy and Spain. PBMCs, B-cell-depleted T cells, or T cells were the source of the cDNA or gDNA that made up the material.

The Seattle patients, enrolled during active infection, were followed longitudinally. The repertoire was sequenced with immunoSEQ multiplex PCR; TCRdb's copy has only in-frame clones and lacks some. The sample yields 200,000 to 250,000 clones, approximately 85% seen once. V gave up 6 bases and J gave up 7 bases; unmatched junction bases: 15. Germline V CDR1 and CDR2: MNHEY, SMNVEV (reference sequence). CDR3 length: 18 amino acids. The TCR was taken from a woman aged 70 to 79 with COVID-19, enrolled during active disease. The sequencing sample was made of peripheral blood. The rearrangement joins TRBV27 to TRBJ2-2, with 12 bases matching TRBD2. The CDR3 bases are TGTGCCAGCAGCCGAACGGTTACTAGCGGGAGGTTTCTCGGGGAGCTGTTTTTT. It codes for CASSRTVTSGRFLGELFF.